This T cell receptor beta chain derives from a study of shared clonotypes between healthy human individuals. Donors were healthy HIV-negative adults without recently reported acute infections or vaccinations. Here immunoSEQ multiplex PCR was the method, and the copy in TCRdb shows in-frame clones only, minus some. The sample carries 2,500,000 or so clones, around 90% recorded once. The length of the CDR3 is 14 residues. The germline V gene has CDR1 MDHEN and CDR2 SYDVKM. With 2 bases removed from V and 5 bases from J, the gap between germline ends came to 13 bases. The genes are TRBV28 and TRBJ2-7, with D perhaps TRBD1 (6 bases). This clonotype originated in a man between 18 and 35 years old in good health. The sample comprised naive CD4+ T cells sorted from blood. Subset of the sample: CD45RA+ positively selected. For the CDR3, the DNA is TGTGCCAGCAGTTTAACTTACAGGGCTCACGAGCAGTACTTC. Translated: CASSLTYRAHEQYF.